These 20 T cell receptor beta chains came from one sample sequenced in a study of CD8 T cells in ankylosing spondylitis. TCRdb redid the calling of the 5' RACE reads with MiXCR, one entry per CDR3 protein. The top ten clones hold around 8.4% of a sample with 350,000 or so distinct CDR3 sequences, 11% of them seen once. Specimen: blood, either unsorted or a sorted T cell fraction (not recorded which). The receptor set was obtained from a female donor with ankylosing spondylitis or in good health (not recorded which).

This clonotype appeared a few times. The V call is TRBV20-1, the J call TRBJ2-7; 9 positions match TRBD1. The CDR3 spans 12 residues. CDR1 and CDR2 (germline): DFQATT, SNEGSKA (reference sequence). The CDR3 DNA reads TGCAGGGCCGGGACAGGGAGCTACGAGCAGTACTTC. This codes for CRAGTGSYEQYF.

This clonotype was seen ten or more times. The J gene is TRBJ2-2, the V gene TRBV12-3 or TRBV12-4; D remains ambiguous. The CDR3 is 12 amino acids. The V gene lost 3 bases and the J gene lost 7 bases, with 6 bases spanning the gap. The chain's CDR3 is CASSFGNGELFF. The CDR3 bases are TGTGCCAGCAGTTTTGGAAACGGGGAGCTGTTTTTT.

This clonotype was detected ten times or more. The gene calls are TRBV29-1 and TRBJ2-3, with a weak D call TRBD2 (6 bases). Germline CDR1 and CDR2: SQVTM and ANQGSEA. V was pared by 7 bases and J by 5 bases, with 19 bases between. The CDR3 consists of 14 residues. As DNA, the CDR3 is TGCAGCGGGAGGGACTTCACCCGGGGAGATACGCAGTATTTT. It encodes CSGRDFTRGDTQYF.

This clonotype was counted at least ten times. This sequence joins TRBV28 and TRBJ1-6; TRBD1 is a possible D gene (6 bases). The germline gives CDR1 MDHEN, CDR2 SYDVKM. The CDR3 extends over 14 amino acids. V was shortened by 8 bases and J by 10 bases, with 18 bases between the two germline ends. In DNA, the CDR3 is TGTGCCAGCGCCGACGGGGGCGGTTACTCACCCCTCCACTTT. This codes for CASADGGGYSPLHF.

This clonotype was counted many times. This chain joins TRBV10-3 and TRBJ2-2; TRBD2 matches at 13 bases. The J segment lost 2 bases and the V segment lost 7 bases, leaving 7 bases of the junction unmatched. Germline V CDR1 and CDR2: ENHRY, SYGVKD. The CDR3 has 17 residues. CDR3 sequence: CAIKRLAGGPNTGELFF. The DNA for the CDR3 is TGTGCCATCAAGAGACTAGCGGGAGGACCAAACACCGGGGAGCTGTTTTTT.

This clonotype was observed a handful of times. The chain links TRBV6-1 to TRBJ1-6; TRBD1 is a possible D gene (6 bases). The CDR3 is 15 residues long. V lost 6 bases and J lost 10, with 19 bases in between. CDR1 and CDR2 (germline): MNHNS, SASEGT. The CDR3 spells CASSENGGRGSPLHF. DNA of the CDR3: TGTGCCAGCAGCGAAAACGGGGGGCGCGGATCACCCCTCCACTTT.

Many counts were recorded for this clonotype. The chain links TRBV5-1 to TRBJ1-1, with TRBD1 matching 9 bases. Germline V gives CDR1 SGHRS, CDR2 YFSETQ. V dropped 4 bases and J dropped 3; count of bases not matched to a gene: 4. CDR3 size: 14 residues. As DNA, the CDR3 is TGCGCCAGCAGCAGGGACAGGGTAGACACTGAAGCTTTCTTT. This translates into CASSRDRVDTEAFF.

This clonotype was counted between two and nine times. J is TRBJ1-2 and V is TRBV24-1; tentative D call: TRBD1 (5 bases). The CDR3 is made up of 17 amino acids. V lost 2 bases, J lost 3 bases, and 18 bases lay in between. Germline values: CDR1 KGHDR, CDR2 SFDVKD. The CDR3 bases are TGTGCCACCAGTGATTCCGCGATGGAGGGGCGTGACTATGGCTACACCTTC. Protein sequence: CATSDSAMEGRDYGYTF.

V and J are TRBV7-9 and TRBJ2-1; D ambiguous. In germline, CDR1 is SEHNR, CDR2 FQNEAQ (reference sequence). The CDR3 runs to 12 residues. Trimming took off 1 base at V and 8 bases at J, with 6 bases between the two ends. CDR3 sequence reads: CASSLVPHEQFF. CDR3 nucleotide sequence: TGTGCCAGCAGCTTAGTCCCGCATGAGCAGTTCTTC.

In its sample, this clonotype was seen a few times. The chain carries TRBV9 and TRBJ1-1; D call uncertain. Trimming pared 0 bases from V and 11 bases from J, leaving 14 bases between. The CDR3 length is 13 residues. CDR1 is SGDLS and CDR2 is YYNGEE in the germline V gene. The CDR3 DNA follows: TGTGCCAGCAGCGTAGGGGTTAGGGATCGGGCTTTCTTT. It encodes CASSVGVRDRAFF.

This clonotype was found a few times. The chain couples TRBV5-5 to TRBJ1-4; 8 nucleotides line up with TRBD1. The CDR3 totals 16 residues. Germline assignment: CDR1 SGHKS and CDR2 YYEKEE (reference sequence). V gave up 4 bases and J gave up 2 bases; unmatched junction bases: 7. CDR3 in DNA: TGTGCCAGCAGCATTGGACAGGGCGCGACTAATGAAAAACTGTTTTTT. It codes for CASSIGQGATNEKLFF. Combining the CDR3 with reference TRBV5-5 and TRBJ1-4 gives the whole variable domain DAGVTQSPTHLIKTRGQQVTLRCSPISGHKSVSWYQQVLGQGPQFIFQYYEKEERGRGNFPDRFSARQFPNYSSELNVNALLLGDSALYLCASSIGQGATNEKLFFGSGTQLSVL.

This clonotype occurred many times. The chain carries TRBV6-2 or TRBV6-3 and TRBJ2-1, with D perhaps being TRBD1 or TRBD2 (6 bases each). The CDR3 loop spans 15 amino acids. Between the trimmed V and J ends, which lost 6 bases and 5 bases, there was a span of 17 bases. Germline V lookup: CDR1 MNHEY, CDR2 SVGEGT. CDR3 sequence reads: CASSSLSGAHNEQFF. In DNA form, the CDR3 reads TGTGCCAGCAGCTCCCTATCGGGGGCGCACAATGAGCAGTTCTTC.

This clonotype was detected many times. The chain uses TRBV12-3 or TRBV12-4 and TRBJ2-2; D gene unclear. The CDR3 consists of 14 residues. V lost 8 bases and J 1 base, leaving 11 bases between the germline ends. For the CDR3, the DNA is TGTGCCAGCCTTCGAGCTCGGAACACCGGGGAGCTGTTTTTT. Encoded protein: CASLRARNTGELFF.

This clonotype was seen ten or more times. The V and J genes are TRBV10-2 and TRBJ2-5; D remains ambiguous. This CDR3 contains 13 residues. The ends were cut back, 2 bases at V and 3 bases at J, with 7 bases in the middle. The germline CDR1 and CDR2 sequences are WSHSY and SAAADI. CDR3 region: CASSEGSKETQYF. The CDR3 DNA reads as TGCGCCAGCAGTGAGGGCAGTAAAGAGACCCAGTACTTC.

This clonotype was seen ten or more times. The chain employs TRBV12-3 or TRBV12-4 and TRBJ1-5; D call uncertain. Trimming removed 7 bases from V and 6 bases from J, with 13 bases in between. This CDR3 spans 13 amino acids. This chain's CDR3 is CASTTIIGQPQHF. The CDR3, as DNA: TGTGCCAGCACCACCATAATTGGTCAGCCCCAGCATTTT.

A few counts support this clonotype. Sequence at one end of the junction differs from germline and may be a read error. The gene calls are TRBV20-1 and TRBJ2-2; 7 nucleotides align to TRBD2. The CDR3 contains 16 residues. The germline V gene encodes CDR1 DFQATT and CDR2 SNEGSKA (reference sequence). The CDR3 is CCARVGGNVNTGELFF. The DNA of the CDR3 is TGCTGTGCTAGAGTCGGGGGGAATGTTAACACCGGGGAGCTGTTTTTT.

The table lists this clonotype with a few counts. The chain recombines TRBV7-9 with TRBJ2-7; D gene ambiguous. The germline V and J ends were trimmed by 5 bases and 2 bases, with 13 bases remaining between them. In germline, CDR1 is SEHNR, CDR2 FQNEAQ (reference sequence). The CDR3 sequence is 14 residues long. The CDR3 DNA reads TGTGCCAGCAGCCCCCCGATTTTCGCCTACGAGCAGTACTTC. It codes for CASSPPIFAYEQYF.

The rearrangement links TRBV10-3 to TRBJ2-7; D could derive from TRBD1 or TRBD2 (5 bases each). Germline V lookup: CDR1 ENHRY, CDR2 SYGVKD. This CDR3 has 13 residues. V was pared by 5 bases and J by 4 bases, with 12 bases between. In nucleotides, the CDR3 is TGTGCCATCAGTCCCGGGACCTTTTACGAGCAGTACTTC. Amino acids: CAISPGTFYEQYF.

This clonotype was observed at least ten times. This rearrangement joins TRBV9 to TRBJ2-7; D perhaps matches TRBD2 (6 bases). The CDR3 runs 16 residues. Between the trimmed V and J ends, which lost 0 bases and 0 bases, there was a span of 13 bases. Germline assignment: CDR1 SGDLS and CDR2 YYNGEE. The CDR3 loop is CASSVASGRDSYEQYF. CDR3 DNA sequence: TGTGCCAGCAGCGTAGCTTCGGGGCGGGACTCCTACGAGCAGTACTTC.

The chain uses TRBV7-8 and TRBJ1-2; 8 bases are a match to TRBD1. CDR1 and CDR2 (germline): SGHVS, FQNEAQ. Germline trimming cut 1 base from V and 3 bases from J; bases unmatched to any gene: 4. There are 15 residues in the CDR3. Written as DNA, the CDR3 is TGTGCCAGCAGCTTAGGGGGACAGGCATACTATGGCTACACCTTC. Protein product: CASSLGGQAYYGYTF.